This TCR beta chain originates from a study of CD8 T cells in Susac syndrome. Whole-study findings and limits: As the study acknowledged, the number of individuals who were part of its TCR sequencing and HLA analysis was relatively small.

TCR beta from blood CD8+ and CD4+ T cells was sequenced. In the multiple sclerosis control group, patients were treatment-naive and had stable or active relapsing-remitting disease. Notes on this clonotype: The target antigen is unknown.

It was with random hexamers that roughly 0.5 to 1 ug RNA was reverse transcribed. TCR beta CDR3 was amplified by immunoSEQ multiplex PCR. This amplification extended across 54 Vbeta and 13 Jbeta segments. One entry per CDR3 protein, called by TCRdb with MiXCR from the immunoSEQ multiplex PCR reads. The sample consists of 160,000 or so distinct CDR3 sequences, around 96% of them appearing once. The CDR3 length is 12 residues. V was pared by 2 bases and J by 5 bases, with 3 bases between. The sample was CD8+ T cells from PBMCs. V is TRBV12-3 or TRBV12-4 and J is TRBJ2-2; D is ambiguous. This clonotype was obtained from a human donor with multiple sclerosis. The CDR3 DNA reads TGTGCCAGCAGTTTACGGACCGGGGAGCTGTTTTTT. Its protein is CASSLRTGELFF.